This entry concerns a single T cell receptor (beta chain). A clone one base away is much larger, so this may be a read error. The data derive from a study of blood T cells in healthy people across ages. Healthy Caucasian individuals from Russia aged 6 to 90 were enrolled as donors. Germline CDR1 reads SQVTM; CDR2 reads ANQGSEA. V was clipped by 7 bases and J by 4 bases; unmatched bases: 8. CDR3 size: 14 residues. A J-beta primer mix and a sample-barcoded 5' primer were used in a second PCR of roughly 6 to 12 cycles. Each cDNA molecule, via a template-switch adaptor with 12 random nucleotides, was tagged. A single record per CDR3 protein comes from TCRdb applying MiXCR to the 5' RACE reads. Here the sample spans around 990,000 distinct CDR3 sequences, roughly two fifths being singletons.

This rearrangement joins TRBV29-1 to TRBJ2-1, with TRBD1 identical over 9 bases. The sequence came from a man between 18 and 29 years old in good health. Input material: blood. CDR3 protein: CSGTGTGTYNEQFF. CDR3 sequence (DNA): TGCAGCGGCACCGGGACAGGGACTTACAATGAGCAGTTCTTC.